This T cell receptor beta chain was sequenced during a study of blood T cell repertoires in COVID-19. About the research overall: Researchers got acute and convalescent COVID-19 samples from the United States, Italy and Spain. PBMCs, B-cell-depleted T cells, or T cells were the source of the cDNA or gDNA that made up the material.

The CDR3 contains 15 residues. Germline CDR1 MNHNY, CDR2 SVGAGI (reference sequence). The ends were cut back, 2 bases at V and 2 bases at J, with 9 bases in the middle. Original processing methods: Amplified reference gene primers provided the basis for estimating nucleated cell counts. Generated by immunoSEQ multiplex PCR, the TCRdb table keeps only in-frame clones and is missing some. The V and J calls and clone size come from that table; D and trimming were worked out from the DNA. The data contain 90,000 to 130,000 clones, approximately 83% of them singletons. This TCR derives from a woman between 70 and 85 years old with acute or convalescent COVID-19. What was sequenced was peripheral blood. The chain uses TRBV6-6 and TRBJ2-2; tentatively, D is TRBD1 (5 bases). The CDR3 region is CASSYPRDNTGELFF. The CDR3 region has the DNA TGTGCCAGCAGTTACCCCAGGGATAACACCGGGGAGCTGTTTTTT.